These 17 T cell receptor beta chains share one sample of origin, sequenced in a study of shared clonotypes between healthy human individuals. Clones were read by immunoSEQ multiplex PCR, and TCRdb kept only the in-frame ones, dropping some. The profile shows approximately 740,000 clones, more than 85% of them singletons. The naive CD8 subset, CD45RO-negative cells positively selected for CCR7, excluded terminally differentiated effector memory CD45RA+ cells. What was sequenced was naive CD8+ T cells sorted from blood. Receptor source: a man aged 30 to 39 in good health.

The DNA of the CDR3 is TGTGCCAGCTCTACTAGCGGGAGTACAGATACGCAGTATTTT. This translates into CASSTSGSTDTQYF. The rearrangement links TRBV28 to TRBJ2-3, with 11 bases that match TRBD2. CDR1 is MDHEN and CDR2 is SYDVKM in the germline V gene. The CDR3 has 14 residues. After removal of 8 bases from V and 3 bases from J, the junction contained 4 bases not matched to a gene.

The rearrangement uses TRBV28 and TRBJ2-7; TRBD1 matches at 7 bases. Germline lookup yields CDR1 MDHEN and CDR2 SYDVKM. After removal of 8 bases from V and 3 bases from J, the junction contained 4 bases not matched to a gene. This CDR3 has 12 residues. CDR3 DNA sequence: TGTGCCAGCCGGGACAGATTCTACGAGCAGTACTTC. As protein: CASRDRFYEQYF.

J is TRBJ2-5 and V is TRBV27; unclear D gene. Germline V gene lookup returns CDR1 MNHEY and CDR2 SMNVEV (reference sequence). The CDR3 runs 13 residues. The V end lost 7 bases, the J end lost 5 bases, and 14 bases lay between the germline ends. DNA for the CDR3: TGTGCCAGCAAAGGCCCGCTGGGGGAGACCCAGTACTTC. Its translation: CASKGPLGETQYF.

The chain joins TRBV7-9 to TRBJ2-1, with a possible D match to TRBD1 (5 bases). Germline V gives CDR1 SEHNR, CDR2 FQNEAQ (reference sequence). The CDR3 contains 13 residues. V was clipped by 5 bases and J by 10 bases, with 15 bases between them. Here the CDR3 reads CASSLQLQEEQFF. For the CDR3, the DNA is TGTGCCAGCAGCCTTCAACTACAGGAGGAGCAGTTCTTC.

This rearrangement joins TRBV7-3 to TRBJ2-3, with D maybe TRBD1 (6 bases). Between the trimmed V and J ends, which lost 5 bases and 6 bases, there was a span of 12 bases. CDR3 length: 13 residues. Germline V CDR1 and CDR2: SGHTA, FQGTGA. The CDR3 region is CASSQDSHDTQYF. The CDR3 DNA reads TGTGCCAGCAGCCAGGACAGCCACGATACGCAGTATTTT.

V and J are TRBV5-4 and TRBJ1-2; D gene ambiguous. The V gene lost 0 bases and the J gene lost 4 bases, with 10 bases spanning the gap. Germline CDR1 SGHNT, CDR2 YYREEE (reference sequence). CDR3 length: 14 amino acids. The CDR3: CASSLGVDGYGYTF. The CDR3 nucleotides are TGTGCCAGCAGCTTGGGGGTGGATGGCTATGGCTACACCTTC.

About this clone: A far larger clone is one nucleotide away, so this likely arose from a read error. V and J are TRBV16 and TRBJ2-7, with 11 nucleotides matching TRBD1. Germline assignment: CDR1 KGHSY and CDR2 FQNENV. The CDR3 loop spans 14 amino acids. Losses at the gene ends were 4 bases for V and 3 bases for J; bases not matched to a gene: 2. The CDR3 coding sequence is TGTGCCAGCAGCCTCGGGACAGGGGGCTACGAGCAGTACTTC. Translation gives CASSLGTGGYEQYF.

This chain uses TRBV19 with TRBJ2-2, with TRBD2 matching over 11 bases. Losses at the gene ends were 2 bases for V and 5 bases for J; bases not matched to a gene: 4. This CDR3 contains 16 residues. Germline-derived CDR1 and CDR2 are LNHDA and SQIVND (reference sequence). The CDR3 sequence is CASSIRGLAETGELFF. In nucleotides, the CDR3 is TGTGCCAGTAGTATACGGGGACTAGCGGAGACCGGGGAGCTGTTTTTT. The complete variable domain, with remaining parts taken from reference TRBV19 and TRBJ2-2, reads DGGITQSPKYLFRKEGQNVTLSCEQNLNHDAMYWYRQDPGQGLRLIYYSQIVNDFQKGDIAEGYSVSREKKESFPLTVTSAQKNPTAFYLCASSIRGLAETGELFFGEGSRLTVL.

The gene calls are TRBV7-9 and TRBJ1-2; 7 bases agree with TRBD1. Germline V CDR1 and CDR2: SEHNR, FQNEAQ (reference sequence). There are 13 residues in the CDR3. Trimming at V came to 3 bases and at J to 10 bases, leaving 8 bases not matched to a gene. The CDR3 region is CASSFSGGDDYTF. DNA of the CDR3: TGTGCCAGCAGCTTTTCAGGGGGGGACGACTACACCTTC.

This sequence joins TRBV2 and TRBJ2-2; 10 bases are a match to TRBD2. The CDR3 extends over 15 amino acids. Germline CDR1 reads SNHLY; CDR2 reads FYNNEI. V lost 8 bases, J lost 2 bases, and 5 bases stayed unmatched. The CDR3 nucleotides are TGTGCCAGCTGGGGACTAGCGAATAACACCGGGGAGCTGTTTTTT. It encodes CASWGLANNTGELFF.

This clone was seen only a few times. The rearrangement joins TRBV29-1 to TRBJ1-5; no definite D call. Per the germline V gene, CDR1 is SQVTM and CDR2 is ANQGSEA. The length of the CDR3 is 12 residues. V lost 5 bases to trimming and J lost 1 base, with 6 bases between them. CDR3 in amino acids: CSVQASNQPQHF. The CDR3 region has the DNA TGCAGCGTTCAGGCGAGCAATCAGCCCCAGCATTTT.

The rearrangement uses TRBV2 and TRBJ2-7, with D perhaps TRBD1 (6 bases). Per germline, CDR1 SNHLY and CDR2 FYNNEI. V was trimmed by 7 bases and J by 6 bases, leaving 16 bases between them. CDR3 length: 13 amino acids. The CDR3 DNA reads TGTGCCAGCACGCCGCAGGGGTTTTTCGAGCAGTACTTC. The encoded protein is CASTPQGFFEQYF.

The CDR3 protein is CASSFKNTDTQYF. DNA for the CDR3: TGTGCCAGCAGCTTCAAAAACACAGATACGCAGTATTTT. The chain links TRBV7-3 to TRBJ2-3; D remains unclear. CDR1 and CDR2 (germline): SGHTA, FQGTGA. The V end was cut by 3 bases, the J end by 2 bases, with 6 bases between. The CDR3 consists of 13 residues.

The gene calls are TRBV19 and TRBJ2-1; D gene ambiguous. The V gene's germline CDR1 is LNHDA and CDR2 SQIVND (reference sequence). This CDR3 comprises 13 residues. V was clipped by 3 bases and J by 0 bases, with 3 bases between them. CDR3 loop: CASSMSSYNEQFF. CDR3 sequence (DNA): TGTGCCAGTAGTATGAGCTCCTACAATGAGCAGTTCTTC.

The CDR3 DNA sequence: TGCAGCGTACACCTAGCGGGAGTTAACAATGAGCAGTTCTTC. It specifies CSVHLAGVNNEQFF. The rearrangement links TRBV29-1 to TRBJ2-1; 10 positions match TRBD2. Per germline, CDR1 SQVTM and CDR2 ANQGSEA. The length of the CDR3 is 14 residues. The ends lost 6 bases at V and 5 bases at J; junction bases unmatched: 7.

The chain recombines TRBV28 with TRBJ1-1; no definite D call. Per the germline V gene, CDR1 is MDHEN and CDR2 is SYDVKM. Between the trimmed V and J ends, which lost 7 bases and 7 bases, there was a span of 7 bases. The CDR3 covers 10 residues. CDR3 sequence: CASKDGEAFF. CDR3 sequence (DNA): TGTGCCAGCAAAGATGGTGAAGCTTTCTTT.

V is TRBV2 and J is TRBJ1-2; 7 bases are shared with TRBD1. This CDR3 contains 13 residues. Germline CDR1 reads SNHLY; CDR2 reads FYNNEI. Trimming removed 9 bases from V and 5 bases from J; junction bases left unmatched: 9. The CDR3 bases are TGTGCCAGGAAAACAGGGGACCAATATGGCTACACCTTC. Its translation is CARKTGDQYGYTF.